Listed below are T cell receptor beta chains from one sample, sequenced in a study of T cell repertoires in cytomegalovirus infection. TCRdb itself ran the reads through MiXCR, one entry per CDR3 protein. The table includes some 320,000 distinct CDR3 sequences, 25% to 30% detected once. The antigens for these receptors are not known. This sample comprised cultured PBMCs, obtained from culture after CMV antigen stimulation. The receptor source for this set is a human donor in good health (CMV status not recorded). Some clones in this sample may be carry-over from other donors' samples. Both conserved end residues are part of each CDR3. A D gene is named only where the DNA matches it firmly. Not every row has a clone size; where given, it reads once, few, many or a size class.

D	V	J	size	DNA	CDR3
TRBD2	TRBV11-2	TRBJ2-5	-	TGTGCCAGCAGCTTAGACCCCCCCGGACTAGCGGGGATCCAAGAGACCCAGTACTTC	CASSLDPPGLAGIQETQYF
-	TRBV7-8	TRBJ1-4	-	TGTGCCAGCAGAGAAGCTGGAGGGACCCTTAATGAAAAACTGTTTTTT	CASREAGGTLNEKLFF
-	TRBV28	TRBJ2-4	-	TGTGCCAGCAGACGTACTAGGGAAAACATTCAGTACTTC	CASRRTRENIQYF
-	TRBV11-1	TRBJ2-7	-	TGTGCCAGCAGCTTGTCCTCCATCCGGGACGGGATCTACGAGCAGTACTTC	CASSLSSIRDGIYEQYF
-	TRBV7-2	TRBJ1-2	few	TGTGCCAGCAGCTTAGCTTATAGACTTAACTATGGCTACACCTTC	CASSLAYRLNYGYTF
TRBD1	TRBV12-3/TRBV12-4	TRBJ1-1	-	TGTGCCAGCAGTTTGGGGACAGGGAGGAACACTGAAGCTTTCTTT	CASSLGTGRNTEAFF
-	TRBV12-3/TRBV12-4	TRBJ1-4	few	TGTGCCAGCAGTTTATCCACGACAACTAATGAAAAACTGTTTTTT	CASSLSTTTNEKLFF
TRBD1	TRBV19	TRBJ1-2	-	TGTGCCAGCTCTATAGGGGGACAGCCTGCCGGGAGCTACACCTTC	CASSIGGQPAGSYTF
TRBD2	TRBV9	TRBJ2-1	many	TGTGCCAGCAGTCCGGGACAGGGACTAGCGGGGGTGTACAATGAGCAGTTCTTC	CASSPGQGLAGVYNEQFF
-	TRBV10-3	TRBJ2-7	-	TGTGCCATCAGTTCCGGGACATCCTCCTACGAGCAGTACTTC	CAISSGTSSYEQYF
TRBD2	TRBV7-2	TRBJ2-7	few	TGTGCCAGCGGACTAGGCCAGCACGAGCAGTACTTC	CASGLGQHEQYF
-	TRBV10-1	TRBJ1-5	-	TGCGCCAGCAGCGGGGACCTTAATCAGCCCCAGCATTTT	CASSGDLNQPQHF
-	TRBV4-2	TRBJ1-5	many	TGTGCCAGCAGCCAAGAATGGGACCAGCCCCAGCATTTT	CASSQEWDQPQHF
TRBD2	TRBV7-2	TRBJ2-2	few	TGTGCCGGGGGGGTCGACGTCGGGGAGCTGTTTTTT	CAGGVDVGELFF
TRBD1	TRBV28	TRBJ1-1	-	TGTGCCACCCAGGGGGAAACTGAAGCTTTCTTT	CATQGETEAFF
-	TRBV14	TRBJ1-5	-	TGTGCCAGCAGCCAAGACAAACCCCGGGGTGGGCCCCATCAGCCCCAGCATTTT	CASSQDKPRGGPHQPQHF
-	TRBV7-2	TRBJ1-5	-	TGTGCCAGCAGCCTCGGGGCAGCTCTAAATCAGCCCCAGCATTTT	CASSLGAALNQPQHF
-	TRBV7-6	TRBJ2-6	many	TGTGCCAGCAGCTTATCGGGGCTAGATGGGGCCAACGTCCTGACTTTC	CASSLSGLDGANVLTF
-	TRBV6-2/TRBV6-3	TRBJ1-1	few	TGTGCCAGCAGGGGGGGAGGAGAGTACACTGAAGCTTTCTTT	CASRGGGEYTEAFF
-	TRBV6-1	TRBJ1-2	-	TGTGCCAGCAAGAGGGACGGCCGTTCAATATATGGCTACACCTTC	CASKRDGRSIYGYTF
-	TRBV7-2	TRBJ2-5	many	TGTGCCAGCAGCTCCCGATGGGGGGGGGCGGGGGAGACCCAGTACTTC	CASSSRWGGAGETQYF
-	TRBV7-2	TRBJ1-6	-	TGTGCCAGCAGCAAATTCGGCGACAGGCTCAATTCACCCCTCCACTTT	CASSKFGDRLNSPLHF
-	TRBV19	TRBJ2-7	-	TGTGCCAGTAGTATCTTGGAGGGGCCCTACGAGCAGTACTTC	CASSILEGPYEQYF
-	TRBV6-5	TRBJ1-1	-	TGTGCCAGCAGTTACTCCCCCGGGGGGGGACCTGAAGCTTTCTTT	CASSYSPGGGPEAFF
-	TRBV20-1	TRBJ2-7	-	TGCAGTGCTAGACAGGGGGGGTACGAGCAGTACTTC	CSARQGGYEQYF
-	TRBV12-3/TRBV12-4	TRBJ2-3	few	TGTGCCAGCAGTGTCGGGGAAAAACTCGCTGGAGGGGATACGCAGTATTTT	CASSVGEKLAGGDTQYF
-	TRBV6-2/TRBV6-3	TRBJ1-5	-	TGTGCCAGCAGTTACGAGCGCAATCAGCCCCAGCATTTT	CASSYERNQPQHF
TRBD1	TRBV5-8	TRBJ2-1	-	TGTGCCAGCAGCTCCGAACCGGGACAGGTTAATAATGAGCAGTTCTTC	CASSSEPGQVNNEQFF
TRBD1	TRBV9	TRBJ1-1	-	TGTGCCAGCAGCGCGCGGGACAGGGAGACTGAAGCTTTCTTT	CASSARDRETEAFF
-	TRBV12-3/TRBV12-4	TRBJ2-1	many	TGTGCCAGCAGTCCACCGCTGAGGACTCTTGAGCAGTTCTTC	CASSPPLRTLEQFF
TRBD1	TRBV20-1	TRBJ1-6	many	TGCAGTGTTAGGCCGGACAGGGAGAATTCACCCCTCCACTTT	CSVRPDRENSPLHF
TRBD1	TRBV7-9	TRBJ1-1	-	TGTGCCAGCAGAGGACAGGGACCGGACACTGAAGCTTTCTTT	CASRGQGPDTEAFF
-	TRBV7-3	TRBJ1-1	few	TGTGCCAGCAGGGAGGGGATAAACACTGAAGCTTTCTTT	CASREGINTEAFF
-	TRBV5-1	TRBJ2-7	-	TGCGCCAGCAGCAAGGAATACGAGCAGTACTTC	CASSKEYEQYF
TRBD1	TRBV5-6	TRBJ1-2	once	TGTGCCAGCAGCCTAGGGACAGCCCTCTTCTACTATGGCTACACCTTC	CASSLGTALFYYGYTF
TRBD1	TRBV11-3	TRBJ2-7	-	TGTGCCAGCAGTACAGGGGGTGAGGTGTACATTAGGGAGCAGTACTTC	CASSTGGEVYIREQYF
-	TRBV5-1	TRBJ2-7	-	TGCGCCAGCAGCTTATTGCCGGAATCCTACGAGCAGTACTTC	CASSLLPESYEQYF
-	TRBV28	TRBJ2-1	-	TGTGCCAGCAGTTTGTTGGGGGTTCTGGGGGAGCAGTTCTTC	CASSLLGVLGEQFF
-	TRBV20-1	TRBJ2-1	few	TGCAGTGCTAGAGGCGGAACCCATACCTACAATGAGCAGTTCTTC	CSARGGTHTYNEQFF
-	TRBV12-3/TRBV12-4	TRBJ1-3	-	TGTGCCAGCAGTTTTTTTGACACCTCTGGAAACACCATATATTTT	CASSFFDTSGNTIYF
TRBD2	TRBV20-1	TRBJ2-7	few	TGCAGCGCTATCTCGGGGACTAGCGGGGTTTCCTACGAGCAGTACTTC	CSAISGTSGVSYEQYF
-	TRBV12-3/TRBV12-4	TRBJ1-1	once	TGTGCCAGCATCCATCTCGGGGGCGAGCTTGAAGCTTTCTTT	CASIHLGGELEAFF